The 23 T cell receptor beta chains reported below all come from one sample, sequenced in a study of CD8 T cells in Susac syndrome. Random hexamers were used to reverse transcribe roughly 0.45 to 1 ug of RNA. TCRdb passed the immunoSEQ multiplex PCR reads through MiXCR, listing each CDR3 protein once. The sample contains approximately 220,000 distinct CDR3 sequences, around nine tenths of which appear only once. The sample taken for sequencing was CD8+ T cells from PBMCs. The receptors here all came from a human donor with multiple sclerosis.

V usage is TRBV6-2 or TRBV6-3 and J usage is TRBJ2-1; the match to TRBD2 covers 10 bases. V was pared by 1 base and J by 9 bases, with 6 bases of the junction left unmatched. This CDR3 comprises 15 residues. Germline V lookup: CDR1 MNHEY, CDR2 SVGEGT. The CDR3 loop is CASSYFEAGGAEQFF. In DNA, the CDR3 is TGTGCCAGCAGTTACTTCGAAGCGGGAGGGGCTGAGCAGTTCTTC.

This rearrangement joins TRBV4-1 to TRBJ1-1; no reliable D call. Trimming pared 0 bases from V and 11 bases from J, leaving 16 bases between. This CDR3 comprises 14 residues. Germline V gene data show CDR1 as MGHRA and CDR2 as YSYEKL. CDR3 in DNA: TGCGCCAGCAGCCAAGATTCTCTGCGGCCCACTGCTTTCTTT. Amino acid sequence: CASSQDSLRPTAFF.

This chain joins TRBV30 and TRBJ2-1, with D maybe TRBD2 (6 bases). The germline V and J ends were trimmed by 3 bases and 9 bases, with 12 bases remaining between them. Looked up from germline, CDR1 is GTSNPN and CDR2 is SVGIG (reference sequence). The length of the CDR3 is 12 residues. The CDR3 sequence is CAWSGSYFEQFF. In nucleotides, the CDR3 is TGTGCCTGGAGCGGGAGCTACTTTGAGCAGTTCTTC.

This clonotype was counted a single time. CDR3 region: CASGTARGQGVPDTQYF. CDR3 sequence (DNA): TGCGCCAGCGGAACTGCCCGTGGACAGGGGGTACCAGATACGCAGTATTTT. The chain couples TRBV23-1 to TRBJ2-3; 10 nucleotides match TRBD1. TRBV23-1 is recorded as an ORF, its role being uncertain. With V trimmed by 8 bases and J by 4 bases, 15 bases remained unmatched. The CDR3 extends over 17 amino acids.

A single count supports this clonotype. The V gene is TRBV19, the J gene TRBJ2-7; 7 bases align to TRBD1. The V segment lost 5 bases and the J segment 5 bases; nucleotides outside the gene matches: 3. The CDR3 extends over 12 amino acids. CDR1 LNHDA and CDR2 SQIVND come from the germline V gene (reference sequence). CDR3: CASSQGDDEQYF. As DNA, the CDR3 is TGTGCCAGTAGTCAGGGGGATGACGAGCAGTACTTC.

This clonotype was seen once. The CDR3 protein is CASSLSGFSGSPPYGYTF. The CDR3 coding sequence is TGTGCCAGCAGTTTATCTGGATTTTCAGGGAGCCCCCCGTATGGCTACACCTTC. The rearrangement joins TRBV27 to TRBJ1-2, with D possibly being TRBD1 (5 bases). Looked up from germline, CDR1 is MNHEY and CDR2 is SMNVEV (reference sequence). V was shortened by 0 bases and J by 5 bases, with 22 bases between the two germline ends. This CDR3 region has 18 residues.

V gene TRBV11-3 combines with J gene TRBJ2-1; 10 bases map to TRBD1. Per germline, CDR1 SGHNT and CDR2 YENEEA. V shed 9 bases, J shed 5 bases, and the junction held 4 bases outside the gene matches. This CDR3 spans 13 amino acids. The CDR3 protein is CASRDRGHNEQFF. The CDR3 DNA reads TGTGCCAGTCGGGACAGGGGCCACAATGAGCAGTTCTTC. The full variable domain, completed using reference TRBV11-3 and TRBJ2-1, is EAGVVQSPRYKIIEKKQPVAFWCNPISGHNTLYWYLQNLGQGPELLIRYENEEAVDDSQLPKDRFSAERLKGVDSTLKIQPAELGDSAVYLCASRDRGHNEQFFGPGTRLTVL.

This rearrangement joins TRBV12-3 or TRBV12-4 to TRBJ2-3; D gene uncertain. V was trimmed by 5 bases and J by 6 bases, leaving 12 bases between them. CDR3 length: 13 amino acids. The DNA for the CDR3 is TGTGCCAGCAGTACCCCTGACGGGGATACGCAGTATTTT. This sequence encodes CASSTPDGDTQYF.

This chain connects TRBV5-6 to TRBJ2-7, with D possibly matching TRBD2 (5 bases). The germline V and J ends were trimmed by 3 bases and 7 bases, with 23 bases remaining between them. The V gene's germline CDR1 is SGHDT and CDR2 YYEEEE. The CDR3 is 16 amino acids. The CDR3 DNA follows: TGTGCCAGCAGCTGGGCGAGCGGTCTCCTTACGAGTGAGCAGTACTTC. Translation gives CASSWASGLLTSEQYF.

The chain is built from TRBV12-3 or TRBV12-4 and TRBJ2-5; D uncertain. V shed 5 bases and J shed 2 bases, with 12 bases lying between them. The CDR3 spans 14 residues. Here the CDR3 DNA reads TGTGCCAGCAGTCCGGTCGGCATACAAGAGACCCAGTACTTC. This codes for CASSPVGIQETQYF.

The chain recombines TRBV5-5 with TRBJ2-1; D gene unclear. The germline CDR1 and CDR2 sequences are SGHKS and YYEKEE (reference sequence). Trimming took off 7 bases at V and 4 bases at J, with 12 bases between the two ends. CDR3 length: 13 residues. This CDR3 reads CASDSSGYNEQFF. CDR3 nucleotide sequence: TGTGCCAGCGACTCTTCAGGATACAATGAGCAGTTCTTC.

The rearrangement links TRBV13 to TRBJ1-1, with 10 positions matching TRBD1. The CDR3 totals 16 residues. Germline V lookup: CDR1 PRHDT, CDR2 FYEKMQ (reference sequence). V lost 5 bases, J lost 4 bases, and 10 bases stayed unmatched. CDR3: CASSPGGQGLGTEAFF. DNA of the CDR3: TGTGCCAGCAGCCCCGGGGGACAGGGGTTGGGCACTGAAGCTTTCTTT.

V gene TRBV3-1 combines with J gene TRBJ2-2; 8 positions agree with TRBD1. The length of the CDR3 is 19 residues. J was trimmed by 0 bases and V by 2 bases; bases with no gene match: 11. The germline V gene has CDR1 LGHDT and CDR2 YNNKEL (reference sequence). The CDR3 nucleotides read TGTGCCAGCAGCCAAATTGGGGACAGGAGATTTGCGAACACCGGGGAGCTGTTTTTT. This encodes CASSQIGDRRFANTGELFF.

The table lists this clonotype with a count of one. The CDR3 DNA sequence: TGTGCCAGTAGCAGCGACAGTAATCAGCCCCAGCATTTT. Translating gives CASSSDSNQPQHF. The gene calls are TRBV19 and TRBJ1-5; weak D call: TRBD1 (5 bases). Germline V gives CDR1 LNHDA, CDR2 SQIVND (reference sequence). V was pared by 6 bases and J by 4 bases, with 10 bases between. CDR3 length equals 13 residues.

The genes are TRBV27 and TRBJ2-2, with 9 bases lining up with TRBD1. Germline V CDR1 and CDR2: MNHEY, SMNVEV (reference sequence). V was clipped by 6 bases and J by 3 bases; unmatched bases: 8. The length of the CDR3 is 16 residues. CDR3 loop: CASSKTGGYDTGELFF. CDR3 coding DNA: TGTGCCAGCAGCAAGACAGGGGGATATGACACCGGGGAGCTGTTTTTT.

V gene TRBV4-1 combines with J gene TRBJ2-5, with a possible D match to TRBD1 (6 bases). The CDR3 covers 15 residues. The germline V and J ends were trimmed by 1 base and 2 bases, with 11 bases remaining between them. The V gene's germline CDR1 is MGHRA and CDR2 YSYEKL. The CDR3 spells CASSQAPGAQETQYF. The CDR3 nucleotides are TGCGCCAGCAGCCAAGCTCCAGGGGCTCAAGAGACCCAGTACTTC.

V and J are TRBV7-9 and TRBJ2-1; no clear D. The CDR3 sequence is 14 residues long. With 4 bases removed from V and 7 bases from J, the gap between germline ends came to 14 bases. Germline CDR1 reads SEHNR; CDR2 reads FQNEAQ (reference sequence). This chain's CDR3 is CASSSLEDWNEQFF. The CDR3 region has the DNA TGTGCCAGCAGCTCCTTAGAGGATTGGAATGAGCAGTTCTTC. Filled out from reference TRBV7-9 and TRBJ2-1, the complete variable domain reads DTGVSQNPRHKITKRGQNVTFRCDPISEHNRLYWYRQTLGQGPEFLTYFQNEAQLEKSRLLSDRFSAERPKGSFSTLEIQRTEQGDSAMYLCASSSLEDWNEQFFGPGTRLTVL.

This sequence joins TRBV5-1 and TRBJ2-3; tentatively, D is TRBD2 (5 bases). The CDR3 totals 13 residues. V dropped 4 bases and J dropped 6 bases, with 12 bases sitting between them. Per germline, CDR1 SGHRS and CDR2 YFSETQ. The CDR3 region is CASSPASGDTQYF. DNA for the CDR3: TGCGCCAGCAGCCCGGCCTCGGGGGATACGCAGTATTTT.

This sequence joins TRBV5-4 and TRBJ2-1; D might be TRBD1 or TRBD2, each matching 6 bases. V shed 2 bases and J shed 3 bases, with 12 bases lying between them. The CDR3 consists of 15 residues. Germline CDR1 is SGHNT and CDR2 is YYREEE (reference sequence). The CDR3 nucleotides read TGTGCCAGCAGCTTACCGGGGGCCAACTACAATGAGCAGTTCTTC. It yields the protein CASSLPGANYNEQFF.

This chain uses TRBV7-9 with TRBJ2-1; 9 bases map to TRBD2. After removal of 3 bases from V and 3 bases from J, the junction contained 3 bases not matched to a gene. CDR1 and CDR2 (germline): SEHNR, FQNEAQ (reference sequence). The CDR3 extends over 15 amino acids. The CDR3: CASSFSSGIYNEQFF. The CDR3 DNA follows: TGTGCCAGCAGCTTTTCTAGCGGGATCTACAATGAGCAGTTCTTC.

The chain carries TRBV7-6 and TRBJ2-1, with 13 bases identical to TRBD2. Germline lookup yields CDR1 SGHVS and CDR2 FNYEAQ. The CDR3 contains 16 residues. Losses at the gene ends were 5 bases for V and 6 bases for J; bases not matched to a gene: 7. This CDR3 reads CASSPGLAGEANEQFF. The CDR3 coding sequence is TGTGCCAGCAGCCCAGGACTAGCGGGAGAGGCCAATGAGCAGTTCTTC.

Here the CDR3 DNA reads TGCAGTGCAAACCAGGCCACACCTAACTATGGCTACACCTTC. It translates to CSANQATPNYGYTF. The chain combines TRBV20-1 with TRBJ1-2; D unclear. V was trimmed by 6 bases and J by 0 bases, leaving 14 bases between them. The CDR3 has 14 amino acids. CDR1 is DFQATT and CDR2 is SNEGSKA in the germline V gene (reference sequence).

A single count supports this clonotype. This sequence joins TRBV6-4 and TRBJ1-2; TRBD1 aligns across 7 bases. The junction had 5 bases not matched to a gene; V was cut back by 6 bases and J by 7 bases. The germline V gene encodes CDR1 MRHNA and CDR2 SNTAGT. The CDR3 sequence is 12 residues long. CDR3 coding DNA: TGTGCCAGCAGCGTAGACAGGGCTGGCTACACCTTC. It encodes CASSVDRAGYTF.